This is a list of T cell receptor beta chains from one sample in a study of identical twins. TCRdb processed the 5' RACE reads anew with MiXCR; each CDR3 protein has one entry. Of hundreds of thousands of distinct CDR3 sequences listed, around 12% are singletons. This sample was shared with a second study, whose subject was yellow fever vaccine responses in identical twins.

The sequencing sample was made of PBMCs. The source is a young woman in good health. Each CDR3 is given with its conserved first and last residue. A D gene is named only where the DNA matches it firmly. Where a row states a size, it is once, few, many or the class of an expanded clone; other rows omit it.

v_call	clone_size	d_call	j_call	cdr3_aa	cdr3_nt
TRBV6-5	few	TRBD1	TRBJ2-7	CASSFPQVGQGFYEQYF	TGTGCCAGCAGTTTTCCACAAGTGGGACAGGGTTTCTACGAGCAGTACTTC
TRBV27	many	.	TRBJ1-3	CASSLSTSGNTIYF	TGTGCCAGCAGTTTATCGACTTCTGGAAACACCATATATTTT
TRBV5-1	few	TRBD2	TRBJ2-3	CASSRTLLAGGLDTQYF	TGCGCCAGCAGCCGTACTCTACTAGCGGGAGGTCTAGATACGCAGTATTTT
TRBV9	few	.	TRBJ2-7	CASSPPTGSVGSEQYF	TGTGCCAGCAGCCCCCCAACAGGGTCAGTCGGATCCGAGCAGTACTTC
TRBV20-1	few	TRBD1	TRBJ1-4	CSASRDRGRGTNEKLFF	TGCAGTGCAAGCCGGGACAGGGGGCGAGGAACTAATGAAAAACTGTTTTTT
TRBV5-1	.	.	TRBJ2-7	CASSLEGPGYEQYF	TGCGCCAGCAGCTTGGAGGGGCCGGGCTACGAGCAGTACTTC
TRBV20-1	few	TRBD1	TRBJ1-1	CSARLTGMNTEAFF	TGCAGTGCTAGATTGACAGGGATGAACACTGAAGCTTTCTTT
TRBV3-1	many	TRBD1	TRBJ1-4	CASSPRGRIEKLFF	TGTGCCAGCAGCCCAAGGGGGCGAATTGAAAAACTGTTTTTT
TRBV9	.	.	TRBJ2-5	CASSVGSGVGETQYF	TGTGCCAGCAGCGTAGGTTCAGGGGTGGGAGAGACCCAGTACTTC
TRBV7-9	many	.	TRBJ2-3	CASSQDGGGATQYF	TGTGCCAGCAGCCAAGACGGGGGAGGCGCTACGCAGTATTTT
TRBV15	many	TRBD1	TRBJ2-5	CATSRDPGQQETQYF	TGTGCCACCAGCAGAGATCCGGGACAGCAAGAGACCCAGTACTTC
TRBV5-1	many	.	TRBJ2-7	CASSFNGFSYEQYF	TGCGCCAGCAGCTTTAACGGGTTCTCCTACGAGCAGTACTTC
TRBV12-3/TRBV12-4	few	TRBD1	TRBJ1-1	CASSFRQGVGYTEAFF	TGTGCCAGCAGTTTTAGGCAGGGGGTCGGGTACACTGAAGCTTTCTTT
TRBV7-9	few	.	TRBJ2-1	CASSLARQHNEQFF	TGTGCCAGCAGCTTAGCGCGGCAGCACAATGAGCAGTTCTTC
TRBV20-1	few	TRBD1	TRBJ1-4	CSARELGGSNEKLFF	TGCAGTGCTAGAGAACTAGGGGGCTCGAATGAAAAACTGTTTTTT
TRBV2	.	.	TRBJ1-5	CASNPNGALKGLDQPQHF	TGTGCCAGCAACCCCAACGGGGCCCTAAAAGGGCTCGATCAGCCCCAGCATTTT
TRBV7-3	.	TRBD2	TRBJ2-2	CASSHPGLAGGPPGELFF	TGTGCCAGCAGCCATCCGGGACTAGCGGGAGGGCCTCCCGGGGAGCTGTTTTTT
TRBV12-3/TRBV12-4	.	TRBD2	TRBJ2-7	CASKPLGVAGKIEQYF	TGTGCCAGCAAACCCCTGGGGGTAGCGGGAAAAATCGAGCAGTACTTC
TRBV20-1	.	TRBD1	TRBJ1-5	CSARSQGALRESNQPQHF	TGCAGTGCTAGGTCCCAGGGGGCATTGCGGGAGAGCAATCAGCCCCAGCATTTT
TRBV5-1	few	.	TRBJ1-1	CASSLGAQGPGSTEAFF	TGCGCCAGCAGCTTGGGGGCCCAGGGGCCAGGGAGCACTGAAGCTTTCTTT
TRBV20-1	many	.	TRBJ2-5	CSARTNFVETQYF	TGCAGTGCTAGGACCAATTTCGTAGAGACCCAGTACTTC
TRBV18	.	.	TRBJ1-2	CASSQGIDGYTF	TGTGCCAGCTCACAGGGGATCGATGGCTACACCTTC
TRBV9	.	TRBD1	TRBJ2-3	CASSPTGGSADTQYF	TGTGCCAGCAGCCCGACAGGGGGGAGCGCAGATACGCAGTATTTT
TRBV12-3/TRBV12-4	.	.	TRBJ2-2	CASSLARGKTGELFF	TGTGCCAGCAGTTTAGCCCGGGGAAAGACCGGGGAGCTGTTTTTT
TRBV5-1	few	.	TRBJ2-5	CASSPGLDQETQYF	TGCGCCAGCAGCCCGGGACTGGACCAAGAGACCCAGTACTTC
TRBV3-1	.	.	TRBJ2-7	CASSQEGGVSYEQYF	TGTGCCAGCAGCCAAGAAGGAGGGGTCTCCTACGAGCAGTACTTC
TRBV9	once	TRBD1	TRBJ1-3	CASSGQIGNTIYF	TGTGCCAGTTCGGGACAGATAGGAAACACCATATATTTT
TRBV10-3	few	.	TRBJ2-1	CAIRETVEQFF	TGTGCCATCAGAGAAACAGTCGAGCAGTTCTTC
TRBV3-1	many	TRBD1	TRBJ2-5	CASSQLQGAGETQYF	TGTGCCAGCAGCCAACTACAGGGGGCGGGAGAGACCCAGTACTTC
TRBV7-9	few	.	TRBJ1-2	CASSPSKGNKYNYGYTF	TGTGCCAGCAGCCCGTCCAAGGGGAACAAGTACAACTATGGCTACACCTTC
TRBV2	.	.	TRBJ2-5	CASSEEWDNQETQYF	TGTGCCAGCAGTGAAGAATGGGACAACCAAGAGACCCAGTACTTC
TRBV18	.	TRBD2	TRBJ2-1	CASSDTGTSVNEQFF	TGTGCCAGCTCAGACACCGGGACTAGCGTGAATGAGCAGTTCTTC
TRBV5-1	few	.	TRBJ2-5	CASSLDRVNQETQYF	TGCGCCAGCAGCTTGGACAGGGTTAACCAAGAGACCCAGTACTTC
TRBV15	.	TRBD2	TRBJ2-3	CATSRDWTSGGADTQYF	TGTGCCACCAGCAGAGATTGGACTAGCGGGGGCGCAGATACGCAGTATTTT
TRBV20-1	few	.	TRBJ2-5	CSASRTFQETQYF	TGCAGTGCTAGCAGGACTTTTCAAGAGACCCAGTACTTC
TRBV29-1	.	TRBD2	TRBJ2-2	CSARTSRNTGELFF	TGCAGCGCCCGGACTAGCCGGAACACCGGGGAGCTGTTTTTT
TRBV7-6	few	.	TRBJ2-7	CASSLGSRSYEQYF	TGTGCCAGCAGCCTGGGCAGCAGATCCTACGAGCAGTACTTC
TRBV28	.	TRBD2	TRBJ2-1	CASDPAGGAYNEQFF	TGTGCCAGCGACCCCGCGGGAGGGGCCTACAATGAGCAGTTCTTC
TRBV3-1	few	.	TRBJ2-5	CASSQYPGETQYF	TGTGCCAGCAGCCAATATCCGGGGGAGACCCAGTACTTC
TRBV5-6	.	.	TRBJ2-7	CASSLEWVYYEQYF	TGTGCCAGCAGCTTGGAATGGGTTTACTACGAGCAGTACTTC
TRBV7-9	.	.	TRBJ1-4	CASSHLEGQFNEKLFF	TGTGCCAGCAGTCATCTCGAAGGACAGTTTAATGAAAAACTGTTTTTT
TRBV12-3/TRBV12-4	.	.	TRBJ2-7	CASSFLDSYEQYF	TGTGCCAGCAGTTTTCTCGATTCCTACGAGCAGTACTTC
TRBV20-1	many	TRBD2	TRBJ2-4	CSASVAGGRDIQYF	TGCAGTGCTAGCGTAGCGGGGGGGCGTGACATTCAGTACTTC
TRBV5-1	few	.	TRBJ2-5	CASSLQGGAETQYF	TGCGCCAGCAGCTTACAGGGTGGGGCAGAGACCCAGTACTTC
TRBV14	.	.	TRBJ1-6	CASSHEGHPYSPLHF	TGTGCCAGCAGCCACGAAGGCCATCCTTATTCACCCCTCCACTTT
TRBV10-3	few	.	TRBJ2-2	CAIKASQSSNTGELFF	TGTGCCATCAAAGCCTCCCAGTCTTCGAACACCGGGGAGCTGTTTTTT
TRBV6-5	.	TRBD1	TRBJ1-1	CASSYGTVNTEAFF	TGTGCCAGCAGCTATGGGACAGTGAACACTGAAGCTTTCTTT
TRBV25-1	.	TRBD2	TRBJ2-7	CASSEASGKYEQYF	TGTGCCAGCAGTGAGGCTAGCGGGAAGTACGAGCAGTACTTC
TRBV20-1	few	.	TRBJ2-1	CSAFRGNEQFF	TGCAGTGCTTTCAGAGGGAATGAGCAGTTCTTC
TRBV4-1	.	TRBD1	TRBJ1-5	CASSLGTVSNQPQHF	TGCGCCAGCAGCCTCGGGACAGTTAGCAATCAGCCCCAGCATTTT
TRBV5-1	few	.	TRBJ1-4	CASSPGARDEKLFF	TGCGCCAGCAGCCCAGGGGCGCGGGATGAAAAACTGTTTTTT
TRBV7-9	many	.	TRBJ1-1	CASSHRTENTEAFF	TGTGCCAGCAGCCACCGGACAGAGAACACTGAAGCTTTCTTT
TRBV11-3	.	TRBD1	TRBJ2-1	CASSWDRTNEQFF	TGTGCCAGCAGTTGGGACAGGACCAATGAGCAGTTCTTC
TRBV7-9	few	.	TRBJ2-1	CASIGTESSYNEQFF	TGTGCCAGCATCGGGACCGAAAGCTCCTACAATGAGCAGTTCTTC
TRBV5-1	many	.	TRBJ2-2	CASSFSSPNTGELFF	TGCGCCAGCAGCTTTAGCAGCCCGAACACCGGGGAGCTGTTTTTT
TRBV4-1	.	.	TRBJ2-5	CASSQHPGDLQETQYF	TGCGCCAGCAGCCAACATCCAGGAGACCTACAAGAGACCCAGTACTTC
TRBV28	few	TRBD2	TRBJ2-5	CASTIAGGGNQETQYF	TGTGCCAGCACCATAGCGGGAGGGGGCAACCAAGAGACCCAGTACTTC
TRBV3-1	.	TRBD2	TRBJ2-7	CASSPASGRSSYEQYF	TGTGCCAGCAGCCCAGCTAGCGGGAGGAGCTCCTACGAGCAGTACTTC
TRBV12-3/TRBV12-4	once	.	TRBJ2-1	CASSSRLQSGTYNEQFF	TGTGCCAGCAGTTCCCGACTACAAAGTGGAACCTACAATGAGCAGTTCTTC